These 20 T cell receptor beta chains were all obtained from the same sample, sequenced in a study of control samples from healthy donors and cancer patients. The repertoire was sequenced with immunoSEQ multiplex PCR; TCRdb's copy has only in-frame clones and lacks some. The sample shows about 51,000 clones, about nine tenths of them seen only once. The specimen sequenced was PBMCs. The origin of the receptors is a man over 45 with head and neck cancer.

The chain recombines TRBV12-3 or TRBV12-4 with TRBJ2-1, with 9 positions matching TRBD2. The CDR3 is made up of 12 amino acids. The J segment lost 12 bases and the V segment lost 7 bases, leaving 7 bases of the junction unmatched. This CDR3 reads CASTLPSGTQFF. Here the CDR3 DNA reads TGTGCCAGCACCCTCCCTAGCGGGACGCAGTTCTTC.

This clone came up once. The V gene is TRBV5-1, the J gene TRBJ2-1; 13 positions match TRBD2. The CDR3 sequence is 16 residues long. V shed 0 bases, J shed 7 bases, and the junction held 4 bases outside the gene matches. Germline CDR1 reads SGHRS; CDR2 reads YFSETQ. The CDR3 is CASSLETSGGANEQFF. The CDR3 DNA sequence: TGCGCCAGCAGCTTGGAAACTAGCGGGGGGGCGAATGAGCAGTTCTTC.

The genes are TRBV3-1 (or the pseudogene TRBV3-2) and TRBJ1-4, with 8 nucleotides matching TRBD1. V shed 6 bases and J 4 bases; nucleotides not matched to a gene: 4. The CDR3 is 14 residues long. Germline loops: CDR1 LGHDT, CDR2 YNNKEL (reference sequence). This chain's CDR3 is CASRPGTGNEKLFF. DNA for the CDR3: TGTGCCAGCAGACCCGGGACAGGTAATGAAAAACTGTTTTTT.

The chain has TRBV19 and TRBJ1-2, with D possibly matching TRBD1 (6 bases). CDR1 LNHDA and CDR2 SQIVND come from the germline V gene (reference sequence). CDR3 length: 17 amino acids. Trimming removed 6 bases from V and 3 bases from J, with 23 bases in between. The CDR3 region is CASRESRSGAQYYGYTF. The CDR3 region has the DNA TGTGCCAGTAGGGAATCTCGGTCGGGGGCGCAGTACTATGGCTACACCTTC.

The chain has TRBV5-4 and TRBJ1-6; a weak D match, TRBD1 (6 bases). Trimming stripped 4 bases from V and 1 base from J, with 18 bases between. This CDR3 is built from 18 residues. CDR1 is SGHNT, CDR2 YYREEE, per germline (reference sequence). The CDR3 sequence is CASSGTTGSGSYNSPLHF. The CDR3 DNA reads TGTGCCAGCAGCGGGACTACAGGGTCGGGGTCCTATAATTCACCCCTCCACTTT.

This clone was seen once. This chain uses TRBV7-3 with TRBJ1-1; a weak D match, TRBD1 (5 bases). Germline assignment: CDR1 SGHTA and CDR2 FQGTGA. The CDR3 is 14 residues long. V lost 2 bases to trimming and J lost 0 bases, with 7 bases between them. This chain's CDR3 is CASSLEGMNTEAFF. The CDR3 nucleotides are TGTGCCAGCAGCTTAGAGGGGATGAACACTGAAGCTTTCTTT.

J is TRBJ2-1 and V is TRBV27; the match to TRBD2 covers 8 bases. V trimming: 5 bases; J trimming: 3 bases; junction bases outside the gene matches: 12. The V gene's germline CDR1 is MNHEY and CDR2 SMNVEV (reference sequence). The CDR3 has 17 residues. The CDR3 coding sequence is TGTGCCAGCAGTAAACTTAGGGCTAGCGGGTACTACAATGAGCAGTTCTTC. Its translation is CASSKLRASGYYNEQFF.

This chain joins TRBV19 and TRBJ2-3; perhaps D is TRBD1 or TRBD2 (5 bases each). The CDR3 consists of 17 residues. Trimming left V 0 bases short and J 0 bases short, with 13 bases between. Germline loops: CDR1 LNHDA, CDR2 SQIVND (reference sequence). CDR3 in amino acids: CASSIEGEGLSTDTQYF. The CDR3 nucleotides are TGTGCCAGTAGTATAGAAGGCGAGGGGCTGAGCACAGATACGCAGTATTTT.

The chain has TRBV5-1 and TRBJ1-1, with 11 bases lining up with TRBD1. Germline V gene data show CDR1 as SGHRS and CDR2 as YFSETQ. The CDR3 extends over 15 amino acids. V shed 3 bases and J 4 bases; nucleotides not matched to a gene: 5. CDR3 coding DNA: TGCGCCAGCAGCTACGGGACAGGGGGAACCACTGAAGCTTTCTTT. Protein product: CASSYGTGGTTEAFF.

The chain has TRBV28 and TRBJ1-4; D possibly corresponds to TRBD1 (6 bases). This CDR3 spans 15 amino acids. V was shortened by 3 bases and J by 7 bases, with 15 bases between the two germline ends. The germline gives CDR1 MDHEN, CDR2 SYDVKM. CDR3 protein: CASSFSGAALEKLFF. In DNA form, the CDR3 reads TGTGCCAGCAGTTTCTCAGGGGCCGCCCTTGAAAAACTGTTTTTT. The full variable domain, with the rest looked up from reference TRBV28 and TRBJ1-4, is DVKVTQSSRYLVKRTGEKVFLECVQDMDHENMFWYRQDPGLGLRLIYFSYDVKMKEKGDIPEGYSVSREKKERFSLILESASTNQTSMYLCASSFSGAALEKLFFGSGTQLSVL.

The CDR3 DNA is TGTGCCAGCAATCAGAAGTATGAGCAGTTCTTC. Protein product: CASNQKYEQFF. This chain joins TRBV6-5 and TRBJ2-1; D gene unclear. The CDR3 runs 11 residues. Trimming pared 7 bases from V and 8 bases from J, leaving 9 bases between. Germline V CDR1 and CDR2: MNHEY, SVGAGI.

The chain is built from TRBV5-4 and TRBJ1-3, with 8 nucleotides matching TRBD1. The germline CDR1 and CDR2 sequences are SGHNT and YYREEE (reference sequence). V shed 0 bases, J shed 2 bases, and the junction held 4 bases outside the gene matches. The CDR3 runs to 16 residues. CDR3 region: CASSLEQGAPGNTIYF. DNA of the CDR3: TGTGCCAGCAGCTTGGAGCAGGGGGCGCCTGGAAACACCATATATTTT.

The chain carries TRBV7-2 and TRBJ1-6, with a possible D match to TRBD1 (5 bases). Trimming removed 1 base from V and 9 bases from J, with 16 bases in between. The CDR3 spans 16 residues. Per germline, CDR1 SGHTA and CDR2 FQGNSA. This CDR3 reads CASSLDWGTDSSPLHF. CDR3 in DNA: TGTGCCAGCAGCTTAGATTGGGGGACGGACTCTTCACCCCTCCACTTT.

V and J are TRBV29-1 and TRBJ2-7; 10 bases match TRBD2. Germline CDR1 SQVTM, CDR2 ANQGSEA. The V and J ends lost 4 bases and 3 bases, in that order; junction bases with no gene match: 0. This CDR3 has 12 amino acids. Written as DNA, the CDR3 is TGCAGCGTTGCTAGCGGGAGCTACGAGCAGTACTTC. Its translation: CSVASGSYEQYF.

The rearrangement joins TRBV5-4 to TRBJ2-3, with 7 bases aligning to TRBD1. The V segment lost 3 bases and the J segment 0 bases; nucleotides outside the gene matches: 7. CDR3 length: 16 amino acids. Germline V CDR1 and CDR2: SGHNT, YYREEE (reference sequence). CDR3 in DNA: TGTGCCAGCAGCTCGAGACAGGGACCGAGCACAGATACGCAGTATTTT. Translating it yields CASSSRQGPSTDTQYF.

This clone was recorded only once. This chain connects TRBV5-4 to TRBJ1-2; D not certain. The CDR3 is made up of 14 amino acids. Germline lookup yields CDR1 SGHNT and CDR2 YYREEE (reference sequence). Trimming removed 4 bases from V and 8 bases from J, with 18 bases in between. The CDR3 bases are TGTGCCAGCAGCCTGGGGAGGGCTCGGAGCGGCTACACCTTC. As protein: CASSLGRARSGYTF.

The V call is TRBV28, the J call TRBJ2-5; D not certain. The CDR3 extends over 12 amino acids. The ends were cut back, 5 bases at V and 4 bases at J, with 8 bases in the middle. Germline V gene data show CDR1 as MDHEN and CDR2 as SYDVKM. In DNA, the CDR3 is TGTGCCAGCAGTCCCCGGCCAGAGACCCAGTACTTC. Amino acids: CASSPRPETQYF.

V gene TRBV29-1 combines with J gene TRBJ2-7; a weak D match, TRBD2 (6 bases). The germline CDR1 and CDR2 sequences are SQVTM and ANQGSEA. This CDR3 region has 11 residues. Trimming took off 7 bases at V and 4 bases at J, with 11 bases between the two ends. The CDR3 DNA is TGCAGCGCCCTGCGGGGTTACGAGCAGTACTTC. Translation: CSALRGYEQYF.

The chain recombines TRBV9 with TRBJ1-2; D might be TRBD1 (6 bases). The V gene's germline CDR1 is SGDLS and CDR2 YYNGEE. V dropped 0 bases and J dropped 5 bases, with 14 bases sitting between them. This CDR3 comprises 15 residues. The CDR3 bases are TGTGCCAGCAGCGTAGGACAGGTCGCAATATATGGCTACACCTTC. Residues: CASSVGQVAIYGYTF. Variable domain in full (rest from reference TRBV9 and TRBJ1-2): DSGVTQTPKHLITATGQRVTLRCSPRSGDLSVYWYQQSLDQGLQFLIQYYNGEERAKGNILERFSAQQFPDLHSELNLSSLELGDSALYFCASSVGQVAIYGYTFGSGTRLTVV.

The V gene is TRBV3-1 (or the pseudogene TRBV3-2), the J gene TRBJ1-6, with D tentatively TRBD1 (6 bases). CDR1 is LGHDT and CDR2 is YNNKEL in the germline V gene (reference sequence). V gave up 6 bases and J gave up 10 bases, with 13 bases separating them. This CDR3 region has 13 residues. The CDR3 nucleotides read TGTGCCAGCAGGACGGGGGGGACATCACCCCTCCACTTT. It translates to CASRTGGTSPLHF.